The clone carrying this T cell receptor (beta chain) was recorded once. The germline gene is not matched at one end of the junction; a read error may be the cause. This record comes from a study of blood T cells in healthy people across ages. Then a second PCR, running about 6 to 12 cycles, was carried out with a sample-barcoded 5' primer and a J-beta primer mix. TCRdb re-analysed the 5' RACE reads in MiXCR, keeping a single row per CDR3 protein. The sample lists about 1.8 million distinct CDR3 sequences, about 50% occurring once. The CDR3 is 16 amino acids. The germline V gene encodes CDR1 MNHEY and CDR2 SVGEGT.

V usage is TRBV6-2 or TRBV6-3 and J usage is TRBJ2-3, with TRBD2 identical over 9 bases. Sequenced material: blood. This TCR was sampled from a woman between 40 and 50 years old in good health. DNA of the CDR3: TGTGCCAGCATCGCGCGGTCCGCGGGGGGGCCAGATACGCGGTATTTT. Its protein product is CASIARSAGGPDTRYF.